The 8 T cell receptor beta chains listed next were all sequenced from one sample in a study of shared clonotypes between healthy human individuals. Naive CD8 cells lacked CD45RO and underwent positive selection for CCR7, leaving out terminally differentiated effector memory CD45RA+ cells. Measured with immunoSEQ multiplex PCR; TCRdb has only the in-frame clones, and not every one. The sample carries about 2.1 million clones, approximately 94% recorded once. Sequenced material: naive CD8+ T cells from PBMCs. The origin of the receptors is a man between 18 and 29 years old in good health. Some clones in this sample may be carry-over from other donors' samples.

The chain recombines TRBV19 with TRBJ2-3, with TRBD1 matching 8 bases. This CDR3 is built from 16 residues. CDR1 is LNHDA and CDR2 is SQIVND in the germline V gene (reference sequence). J gave up 2 bases and V 5 bases, and 9 bases lay outside the gene matches. The CDR3 is CASSLYRDRYTDTQYF. The CDR3 DNA sequence: TGTGCCAGTAGTCTCTACCGGGACAGGTACACAGATACGCAGTATTTT.

The chain is built from TRBV5-8 and TRBJ1-2; 8 positions match TRBD1. The trim removed 2 bases at V and 8 bases at J, leaving 8 bases unmatched. The CDR3 covers 14 residues. Germline values: CDR1 SGHTS, CDR2 YDEGEE. As DNA, the CDR3 is TGTGCCAGCAGCTTCCGGACAGGGTGGGAGGGCTACACCTTC. It yields the protein CASSFRTGWEGYTF.

This chain uses TRBV27 with TRBJ1-4; the match to TRBD1 covers 9 bases. V lost 0 bases to trimming and J lost 7 bases; unmatched junction nucleotides: 6. Germline CDR1 MNHEY, CDR2 SMNVEV (reference sequence). The CDR3 spans 16 residues. In DNA, the CDR3 is TGTGCCAGCAGTTTATCGCCCGGGACAGGGAGTGAAAAACTGTTTTTT. Translating it yields CASSLSPGTGSEKLFF.

This clone was detected only once. The rearrangement uses TRBV7-8 and TRBJ2-7, with D maybe TRBD1 (6 bases). Per germline, CDR1 SGHVS and CDR2 FQNEAQ. The CDR3 covers 15 residues. The germline V and J ends were trimmed by 3 bases and 4 bases, with 16 bases remaining between them. In nucleotides, the CDR3 is TGTGCCAGCAGCTTCGGGGCAGGGGCTGTGTACGAGCAGTACTTC. Protein sequence: CASSFGAGAVYEQYF. The full variable domain, its missing parts supplied by reference TRBV7-8 and TRBJ2-7, is GAGVSQSPRYKVAKRGQDVALRCDPISGHVSLFWYQQALGQGPEFLTYFQNEAQLDKSGLPSDRFFAERPEGSVSTLKIQRTQQEDSAVYLCASSFGAGAVYEQYFGPGTRLTVT.

V gene TRBV19 combines with J gene TRBJ2-1; D tentatively reads TRBD1 or TRBD2 (5 bases each). Trimming pared 5 bases from V and 2 bases from J, leaving 13 bases between. CDR1 LNHDA and CDR2 SQIVND come from the germline V gene (reference sequence). This CDR3 contains 15 residues. The CDR3 DNA sequence: TGTGCCAGTAGTCCCGATCGGGGACCCTACAATGAGCAGTTCTTC. Its translation: CASSPDRGPYNEQFF.

The rearrangement joins TRBV5-1 to TRBJ2-1; D is uncertain. Germline V lookup: CDR1 SGHRS, CDR2 YFSETQ. The CDR3 is 12 amino acids. V was shortened by 3 bases and J by 10 bases, with 11 bases between the two germline ends. The CDR3 DNA sequence: TGCGCCAGCAGCTGGAGCTCTTGGGAGCAGTTCTTC. Translation gives CASSWSSWEQFF.

This clone was found a few times. The chain recombines TRBV27 with TRBJ2-7; 7 bases are a match to TRBD2. V dropped 9 bases and J dropped 2; count of bases not matched to a gene: 7. From germline, CDR1 is MNHEY and CDR2 SMNVEV (reference sequence). The CDR3 runs 13 residues. The CDR3 DNA reads as TGTGCCAGTGGGGAGGGACCGACCTACGAGCAGTACTTC. This sequence encodes CASGEGPTYEQYF.

In this sample, this clone turned up once. The same CDR3 also results from other DNA sequences found in this sample. V usage is TRBV5-6 and J usage is TRBJ2-7; the D gene is possibly TRBD1 (6 bases). The CDR3 covers 14 residues. The germline V gene has CDR1 SGHDT and CDR2 YYEEEE. Trimming pared 2 bases from V and 2 bases from J, leaving 11 bases between. CDR3 nucleotides: TGTGCCAGCAGCTTTGGGACACCCGCCTACGAGCAGTACTTC. This gives the protein CASSFGTPAYEQYF.